The 27 T cell receptor beta chains below come from one sample, sequenced in a study of tumor and adjacent non-tumor tissue in lung cancer. No cell sorting was done before RNA was extracted from the tissue. TCRbeta libraries were built with three rounds of nested PCR, modified from ARM-PCR. MiXCR was run by TCRdb on the multiplex PCR reads, yielding one entry per CDR3 protein. The sample contains around 71,000 distinct CDR3 sequences, 55% to 75% of which appear only once. The material sequenced was lung tumor tissue. These receptor sequences come from a woman aged 40 to 55 with non-small cell lung cancer.

With respect to this clonotype: The germline gene is not matched at one end of the junction; a read error may be the cause. The chain recombines TRBV29-1 with TRBJ2-1, with 13 bases lining up with TRBD2. Germline V gene sequence: CDR1 SQVTM, CDR2 ANQGSEA. The CDR3 is made up of 16 amino acids. CDR3 region: CSVGRERLAGGYEQSF. The CDR3 nucleotides are TGCAGCGTTGGAAGGGAGCGACTAGCGGGGGGCTATGAGCAGTCCTTC.

About this clonotype itself: One end of the junction does not line up with germline, which may come from a read error. The rearrangement uses TRBV12-3 or TRBV12-4 and TRBJ1-5, with D maybe TRBD1 (6 bases). CDR3 length equals 15 residues. The CDR3 protein is CASSMIQGLGQPQHF. The CDR3 DNA is TGTGCCAGCAGTATGATACAGGGCCTCGGGCAGCCCCAACATTTT.

Note on this clonotype: This is likely a read error, given that the CDR3 carries no conserved phenylalanine or tryptophan at its end. The genes are TRBV11-2 and TRBJ2-7; D is ambiguous. Germline CDR1 is SGHAT and CDR2 is FQNNGV. The CDR3 has 12 amino acids. In nucleotides, the CDR3 is TGTGCCAGCGGCTTAACCCATGACGAGCAGTACTAC. Amino acid sequence: CASGLTHDEQYY.

Note on this clonotype: A much larger clone differs by one base, so this may be a read error. V gene TRBV20-1 combines with J gene TRBJ2-1; 14 positions match TRBD2. The ends lost 7 bases at V and 8 bases at J; junction bases unmatched: 10. Germline V gene lookup returns CDR1 DFQATT and CDR2 SNEGSKA (reference sequence). This CDR3 region has 15 residues. The CDR3 sequence is CSVPRLAGGPDEQFF. The CDR3 DNA sequence: TGCAGTGTCCCGAGACTAGCGGGAGGGCCGGATGAGCAGTTCTTC.

A word on this clonotype: One end of the junction is discordant with germline, which a read error may explain. The CDR3 spells CASSFSGMLADTHYF. The CDR3 coding sequence is TGCGCCAGCAGCTTTAGCGGGATGTTGGCAGATACGCACTATTTT. The rearrangement links TRBV5-1 to TRBJ2-3; 8 bases agree with TRBD2. Germline CDR1 and CDR2: SGHRS and YFSETQ. The CDR3 runs 15 residues.

About this clonotype itself: Possible read error: a much larger clone is one base away. The V gene is TRBV5-1, the J gene TRBJ2-1, with D hard to call. The CDR3 spans 16 residues. Germline V gives CDR1 SGHRS, CDR2 YFSETQ. V was trimmed by 3 bases and J by 5 bases, leaving 18 bases between them. DNA for the CDR3: TGCGCCAGCAGCTCGAAGACCCCTAATCGACACAATGAGCAGTTCTTC. Translated, it gives CASSSKTPNRHNEQFF.

Concerning this clonotype: A read error may account for a junction end that differs from germline. This sequence joins TRBV11-2 and TRBJ2-3; tentatively, D is TRBD1 (5 bases). The CDR3 contains 16 residues. Germline V gene lookup returns CDR1 SGHAT and CDR2 FQNNGV. DNA of the CDR3: TGTGCCAGTAGCTTAGATCAAGGGGCCCCGACAGATACGCATTATTTT. Its protein product is CASSLDQGAPTDTHYF.

Note on this clonotype: The missing conserved phenylalanine or tryptophan at the end of this CDR3 makes a read error likely. DNA for the CDR3: TGTGCCAGTAGCACAAACAAGGGGGTGCATTCACCCCTCCACATT. Translation: CASSTNKGVHSPLHI. J is TRBJ1-6 and V is TRBV13; perhaps TRBD1 as D (6 bases). This CDR3 contains 15 residues. Trimming took 9 bases from V and 8 from J, leaving 20 bases between them. Germline assignment: CDR1 PRHDT and CDR2 FYEKMQ (reference sequence).

With regard to this clonotype: A much larger clone is a single base away; this may be a read error. The chain employs TRBV30 and TRBJ2-5, with D hard to call. Germline lookup yields CDR1 GTSNPN and CDR2 SVGIG (reference sequence). The CDR3 contains 16 residues. CDR3 protein: CAWRVTDPTPPETQYF. CDR3 coding DNA: TGTGCCTGGCGTGTCACCGACCCTACCCCACCAGAGACCCAGTACTTC.

On this clonotype: Since the CDR3 does not end with the conserved phenylalanine or tryptophan, this likely comes from a read error. This rearrangement joins TRBV29-1 to TRBJ2-6; D is possibly TRBD1 (6 bases). Trimming pared 8 bases from V and 1 base from J, leaving 18 bases between. The V gene's germline CDR1 is SQVTM and CDR2 ANQGSEA. This CDR3 region has 16 residues. CDR3 in DNA: TGCAGCATCCGGGACACGACCCGGTCTGGGGCCAACGTCCTGACTCTC. Amino acid sequence: CSIRDTTRSGANVLTL.

With regard to this clonotype: At one boundary the junction diverges from the germline segment, which might be a read error. The chain combines TRBV29-1 with TRBJ2-7, with no clear D. CDR3 length: 15 amino acids. Germline loops: CDR1 SQVTM, CDR2 ANQGSEA. The CDR3 sequence is CSTSGRSPAVYEQYF. The CDR3, as DNA: TGCAGCACAAGTGGACGGAGTCCTGCCGTCTACGAGCAGTATTTC.

V is TRBV11-2 and J is TRBJ2-5, with 9 bases lining up with TRBD2. The ends lost 9 bases at V and 13 bases at J; junction bases unmatched: 21. CDR3 length equals 15 residues. Germline CDR1 SGHAT, CDR2 FQNNGV. Here the CDR3 reads CASSRSTSGRETWYF. The CDR3 DNA is TGTGCCAGTAGCCGGTCCACTAGCGGGCGGGAGACCTGGTACTTC.

Notes on this clonotype: The conserved phenylalanine or tryptophan is not found at the CDR3 terminus, so this likely reflects a read error. It is unclear where the CDR3 begins or ends on the DNA, so no DNA is shown, and the CDR3 is as TCRdb lists it. The chain combines TRBV11-2 with TRBJ2-5; TRBD2 is taken as the D call from the table, unchecked against the DNA. The CDR3 is made up of 17 amino acids, end residues included. Germline V gene data show CDR1 as SGHAT and CDR2 as FQNNGV. The CDR3 sequence: CASNPPLTSGYQGTHYL.

A remark on this clonotype: As the CDR3 is not closed by the conserved phenylalanine or tryptophan, this likely results from a read error. This chain joins TRBV6-5 and TRBJ2-5; D uncertain. The length of the CDR3 is 14 residues. Trimming left V 0 bases short and J 7 bases short, with 12 bases between. Germline V CDR1 and CDR2: MNHEY, SVGAGI. In DNA form, the CDR3 reads TGTGCCAGCAGTTACTCCACATGGCCGGGGACCCAGTACTCC. This encodes CASSYSTWPGTQYS.

The V call is TRBV7-9, the J call TRBJ1-1, with no clear D. V was clipped by 1 base and J by 6 bases, with 9 bases between them. Germline lookup yields CDR1 SEHNR and CDR2 FQNEAQ (reference sequence). This CDR3 contains 13 residues. CDR3 sequence: CASSLDVESEAFF. The CDR3 nucleotides are TGTGCCAGCAGCTTAGACGTGGAATCTGAAGCTTTCTTT.

The J gene is TRBJ2-1, the V gene TRBV11-2, with D possibly TRBD1 on 5 matching bases. This CDR3 is 13 amino acids long. CDR1 and CDR2 from the germline V gene are SGHAT and FQNNGV. Between the trimmed V and J ends, which lost 5 bases and 5 bases, there was a span of 10 bases. This CDR3 reads CASSAGLNNEQFF. The CDR3 DNA follows: TGTGCCAGCAGCGCAGGGCTTAACAATGAGCAGTTCTTC.

This rearrangement joins TRBV29-1 to TRBJ1-4; D is uncertain. The germline CDR1 and CDR2 sequences are SQVTM and ANQGSEA. CDR3 length equals 13 residues. V gave up 8 bases and J gave up 4 bases, with 14 bases separating them. The chain's CDR3 is CSFARTNNEKLFF. CDR3 DNA: TGCAGCTTTGCGAGGACGAATAATGAAAAACTGTTTTTT.

The J gene is TRBJ2-1, the V gene TRBV6-2 or TRBV6-3; no reliable D call. The CDR3 is 11 amino acids. V lost 4 bases to trimming and J lost 9 bases, with 7 bases between them. Germline CDR1 is MNHEY and CDR2 is SVGEGT. CDR3 coding DNA: TGTGCCAGCAGTTGTTTGAGTGAGCAGTTCTTC. Its protein product is CASSCLSEQFF.

This clonotype has ten or more counts. Sequence at one end of the junction differs from germline and may be a read error. The chain is built from TRBV11-2 and TRBJ2-5, with D unresolved. The germline gives CDR1 SGHAT, CDR2 FQNNGV. This CDR3 comprises 15 residues. This CDR3 is CASSLESATQGTQYF. CDR3 DNA sequence: TGCGCCAGCAGCTTAGAATCCGCGACCCAAGGGACCCAGTACTTC.

About this clonotype: The junction differs from germline at one of its ends, possibly a read error. The chain combines TRBV4-1 with TRBJ2-1, with D perhaps matching TRBD1 (5 bases). Germline CDR1 MGHRA, CDR2 YSYEKL. This CDR3 is 15 amino acids long. Here the CDR3 DNA reads TGCGCCCGCAGAATGGGGCGAGGAACCTACAATGAGCAGTTATTC. Protein: CARRMGRGTYNEQLF.

This clonotype is medium-sized by share. The CDR3 loop reads CASSTGLNNEQFF. As DNA, the CDR3 is TGTGCCAGCAGCACAGGACTTAACAATGAGCAGTTCTTC. The gene calls are TRBV11-2 and TRBJ2-1; TRBD1 or TRBD2 may be the D gene (5 bases each). The CDR3 length is 13 residues. Deletions cut 5 bases from V and 5 bases from J, with 10 bases between. Germline values: CDR1 SGHAT, CDR2 FQNNGV.

In this sample, this clonotype turned up a few times. One junction end does not reproduce the germline sequence, and a read error may be involved. The CDR3 DNA reads as TGTACCAGCAGGGGATTAGGCGAGCAGTACTTC. Its translation: CTSRGLGEQYF. The rearrangement joins TRBV11-3 to TRBJ2-7; perhaps TRBD1 as D (6 bases). The CDR3 has 11 amino acids. Looked up from germline, CDR1 is SGHNT and CDR2 is YENEEA.

Comments on this clonotype: One end of the junction varies from germline; a read error may be responsible. The chain uses TRBV11-2 and TRBJ2-7; possible D gene TRBD1, 6 bases. Germline lookup yields CDR1 SGHAT and CDR2 FQNNGV. The CDR3 consists of 15 residues. The chain's CDR3 is CTSSQQGGTQYGQCF. The CDR3 DNA reads as TGTACCAGCAGTCAACAAGGGGGTACTCAGTACGGGCAGTGCTTC.

Note on this clonotype: The junction differs from germline at one of its ends, possibly a read error. The chain employs TRBV12-3 or TRBV12-4 and TRBJ1-4; no firm D call. This CDR3 has 15 residues. The CDR3 nucleotides read TGTGCCGGCAGCCCCTGGCGGGGTATCGATGAAAAACTGTTTTTT. Its protein is CAGSPWRGIDEKLFF.

Note on this clonotype: This may arise from a read error, as a much more abundant clone is one base away. The rearrangement links TRBV5-8 to TRBJ2-6, with D unresolved. The germline V and J ends were trimmed by 6 bases and 0 bases, with 10 bases remaining between them. CDR1 SGHTS and CDR2 YDEGEE come from the germline V gene. The CDR3 loop spans 15 amino acids. The CDR3 reads CASTYQLSGANVLTF. CDR3 DNA: TGTGCCAGCACCTATCAACTCTCTGGGGCCAACGTCCTGACTTTC. Combining the CDR3 with reference TRBV5-8 and TRBJ2-6 gives the whole variable domain EAGVTQSPTHLIKTRGQQATLRCSPISGHTSVYWYQQALGLGLQFLLWYDEGEERNRGNFPPRFSGRQFPNYSSELNVNALELEDSALYLCASTYQLSGANVLTFGAGSRLTVL.

The CDR3 here is CASRGERIDEQFF. The CDR3 DNA sequence: TGTGCCAGCAGAGGAGAGAGGATAGATGAGCAGTTCTTC. The chain employs TRBV6-6 and TRBJ2-1; D remains ambiguous. The CDR3 has 13 amino acids. Germline V gene data show CDR1 as MNHNY and CDR2 as SVGAGI (reference sequence). The ends were cut back, 6 bases at V and 8 bases at J, with 14 bases in the middle.

Details on this clonotype: A much bigger clone sits one base away, suggesting this may be a read error. The chain joins TRBV28 to TRBJ1-5; no firm D call. The CDR3 contains 12 residues. Germline V gives CDR1 MDHEN, CDR2 SYDVKM. Trimming stripped 3 bases from V and 7 bases from J, with 7 bases between. CDR3 sequence: CASSLCRQPQHF. As DNA, the CDR3 is TGTGCCAGCAGTTTGTGTCGCCAGCCCCAGCATTTT.